Each of the 18 T cell receptor beta chains below was sequenced from the same sample in a study of ipilimumab plus nivolumab after autologous stem cell transplantation. Repertoires were generated with immunoSEQ multiplex PCR, while TCRdb's copy carries only in-frame clones and drops some. The sample has about 15,000 clones; about 70% are singletons. The sample consisted of PBMCs, taken in a trial of ipilimumab plus nivolumab as post-transplant consolidation. These receptors originate from a male donor with primary mediastinal lymphoma.

The genes are TRBV5-1 and TRBJ1-2; D is unresolved. This CDR3 is 16 amino acids long. The germline V and J ends were trimmed by 4 bases and 4 bases, with 20 bases remaining between them. Germline V CDR1 and CDR2: SGHRS, YFSETQ. The CDR3 protein is CASSPTYRNAPYGYTF. The CDR3 DNA reads as TGCGCCAGCAGCCCAACCTACAGAAATGCCCCCTATGGCTACACCTTC.

The chain is built from TRBV10-1 and TRBJ2-7; the match to TRBD2 covers 9 bases. Germline V gene data show CDR1 as WNHNN and CDR2 as SYGVQD (reference sequence). This CDR3 region has 13 residues. V dropped 3 bases and J dropped 5; count of bases not matched to a gene: 2. CDR3 coding DNA: TGCGCCAGCAGTGAAGCGGGAGGCAACGAGCAGTACTTC. Translating gives CASSEAGGNEQYF.

J is TRBJ1-2 and V is TRBV6-4, with D uncertain. The CDR3 has 15 residues. V shed 0 bases and J shed 8 bases, with 16 bases lying between them. Per germline, CDR1 MRHNA and CDR2 SNTAGT. CDR3 protein: CASSDSLGGRRGYTF. The CDR3 nucleotides read TGTGCCAGCAGTGACTCTCTGGGAGGGAGAAGGGGCTACACCTTC.

The chain couples TRBV7-8 to TRBJ2-5; D is ambiguous. Germline V CDR1 and CDR2: SGHVS, FQNEAQ. Trimming stripped 0 bases from V and 1 base from J, with 6 bases between. This CDR3 contains 14 residues. The CDR3 bases are TGTGCCAGCAGCTTAGCCGGCAGCCAAGAGACCCAGTACTTC. It is translated as CASSLAGSQETQYF.

This clone was found a few times. The chain couples TRBV6-5 to TRBJ1-4, with D tentatively TRBD1 (5 bases). The CDR3 spans 11 residues. Germline V CDR1 and CDR2: MNHEY, SVGAGI. The CDR3 spells CTGATNEKLFF. The CDR3 nucleotides read TGTACAGGTGCAACTAATGAAAAACTGTTTTTT.

The chain employs TRBV5-1 and TRBJ2-3, with 7 bases lining up with TRBD2. This CDR3 has 16 amino acids. In germline, CDR1 is SGHRS, CDR2 YFSETQ. After removal of 0 bases from V and 5 bases from J, the junction contained 9 bases not matched to a gene. The CDR3, as DNA: TGCGCCAGCAGCTTGGGCCAGCGGGGCGGCCAAGATACGCAGTATTTT. Amino acid sequence: CASSLGQRGGQDTQYF.

The CDR3 DNA is TGTGCCAGCAGCCTCGGGACAGGGCAAAGTTCCGAGCAGTACTTC. Protein sequence: CASSLGTGQSSEQYF. The chain couples TRBV6-5 to TRBJ2-7; 9 bases are shared with TRBD1. CDR1 and CDR2 (germline): MNHEY, SVGAGI. This CDR3 has 15 amino acids. J was trimmed by 6 bases and V by 6 bases; bases with no gene match: 12.

The chain joins TRBV18 to TRBJ1-3; D is ambiguous. The CDR3 covers 14 residues. Germline V lookup: CDR1 KGHSH, CDR2 LQKENI. V lost 3 bases and J lost 2, with 8 bases in between. The CDR3 loop reads CASSPQAAGNTIYF. DNA of the CDR3: TGTGCCAGCTCACCTCAGGCGGCTGGAAACACCATATATTTT.

The genes are TRBV13 and TRBJ1-3, with no clear D. Trimming cost V 0 bases and J 0 bases, with 9 bases left between them. This CDR3 region has 16 residues. Germline lookup yields CDR1 PRHDT and CDR2 FYEKMQ (reference sequence). CDR3 amino acids: CASSLGPSLSGNTIYF. The DNA for the CDR3 is TGTGCCAGCAGCTTAGGTCCCTCGCTCTCTGGAAACACCATATATTTT.

V and J are TRBV19 and TRBJ2-2, with TRBD2 matching 8 bases. Germline V gene data show CDR1 as LNHDA and CDR2 as SQIVND (reference sequence). The CDR3 totals 16 residues. The V segment lost 2 bases and the J segment 1 base; nucleotides outside the gene matches: 3. CDR3 region: CASSIKGLVNTGELFF. The CDR3 DNA follows: TGTGCCAGTAGTATAAAGGGACTAGTGAACACCGGGGAGCTGTTTTTT.

The V call is TRBV5-4, the J call TRBJ1-6, with D hard to call. The CDR3 totals 16 residues. The V gene's germline CDR1 is SGHNT and CDR2 YYREEE (reference sequence). V was cut by 4 bases and J by 5 bases, with 16 bases left in between. This chain's CDR3 is CASSANPGLHNSPLHF. CDR3 nucleotide sequence: TGTGCCAGCAGCGCGAACCCGGGCCTTCATAATTCACCCCTCCACTTT.

The rearrangement uses TRBV6-5 and TRBJ1-1, with D perhaps TRBD1 (6 bases). The CDR3 is 15 amino acids. CDR1 is MNHEY, CDR2 SVGAGI, per germline. The V end was cut by 6 bases, the J end by 5 bases, with 19 bases between. CDR3 region: CASSPTGGWRTEAFF. CDR3 sequence (DNA): TGTGCCAGCAGCCCGACAGGAGGCTGGCGGACTGAAGCTTTCTTT.

V is TRBV6-4 and J is TRBJ1-1, with TRBD1 as a possible D gene (5 bases). V lost 8 bases to trimming and J lost 8 bases, with 21 bases between them. The germline V gene encodes CDR1 MRHNA and CDR2 SNTAGT. The CDR3 extends over 14 amino acids. The CDR3 coding sequence is TGTGCCAGCCGAAATACTGACAGACCTACGGAAGCTTTCTTT. This translates into CASRNTDRPTEAFF.

This clone was found a few times. The CDR3 reads CASSEASRGSRYEQYF. The CDR3 nucleotides are TGTGCCAGCAGTGAAGCCTCGAGGGGTTCTAGGTACGAGCAGTACTTC. The rearrangement uses TRBV6-1 and TRBJ2-7; D could derive from TRBD1 or TRBD2 (5 bases each). V was clipped by 0 bases and J by 4 bases, with 16 bases between them. Germline V gene sequence: CDR1 MNHNS, CDR2 SASEGT. The CDR3 loop spans 16 amino acids.

The CDR3 is CAWSLGQGYTF. Written as DNA, the CDR3 is TGTGCCTGGAGTCTGGGACAGGGCTACACCTTC. The chain is built from TRBV30 and TRBJ1-2, with 7 bases fitting TRBD1. V gave up 2 bases and J gave up 8 bases; unmatched junction bases: 2. This CDR3 spans 11 amino acids. Germline V gene lookup returns CDR1 GTSNPN and CDR2 SVGIG (reference sequence).

This chain connects TRBV6-6 to TRBJ2-1; the D gene is possibly TRBD1 (6 bases). Trimming shortened V by 5 bases and J by 6 bases, and 8 bases separated the two germline ends. CDR1 is MNHNY and CDR2 is SVGAGI in the germline V gene (reference sequence). The CDR3 length is 12 residues. CDR3 sequence (DNA): TGTGCCAGCAGTCTAGGGGGCAATGAGCAGTTCTTC. Its translation is CASSLGGNEQFF.

Of note for this clone: Within the sample, other DNA sequences also encode this same CDR3. The gene calls are TRBV28 and TRBJ2-7; a possible D gene is TRBD2 (7 bases). The CDR3 is 15 amino acids. From germline, CDR1 is MDHEN and CDR2 SYDVKM. Between the trimmed V and J ends, which lost 8 bases and 6 bases, there was a span of 23 bases. CDR3 region: CASDTLAGAHSEQYF. The CDR3 DNA reads TGTGCCAGCGACACCCTTGCGGGGGCTCACTCCGAGCAGTACTTC.

This clone was detected only a few times. The chain links TRBV5-4 to TRBJ2-3; D is ambiguous. Trimming took off 1 base at V and 4 bases at J, with 4 bases between the two ends. Germline loops: CDR1 SGHNT, CDR2 YYREEE (reference sequence). This CDR3 contains 12 residues. The chain's CDR3 is CASSLLADTQYF. DNA of the CDR3: TGTGCCAGCAGCTTGCTGGCAGATACGCAGTATTTT. Using reference TRBV5-4 and TRBJ2-3 for the parts outside the CDR3, the full variable domain is ETGVTQSPTHLIKTRGQQVTLRCSSQSGHNTVSWYQQALGQGPQFIFQYYREEENGRGNFPPRFSGLQFPNYSSELNVNALELDDSALYLCASSLLADTQYFGPGTRLTVL.